This T cell receptor (beta chain) was recovered during a study of a mutant IDH1 vaccine in newly diagnosed glioma. Study-wide background: Vaccination began 4-6 weeks post radiotherapy alone, or with temozolomide cycles. Most had both radiotherapy and temozolomide beforehand; others had only one.

Time point defined: week 35, safety follow-up. One vaccine dose held 300 ug of mutant IDH1 20-mer peptide and came with topical imiquimod. Per germline, CDR1 SEHNR and CDR2 FQNEAQ (reference sequence). This CDR3 comprises 16 residues. Deletions cut 7 bases from V and 0 bases from J, with 17 bases between. Method: immunoSEQ multiplex PCR; TCRdb's copy keeps in-frame clones and lacks some. The sample shows approximately 45,000 clones, roughly 92% of them seen only once. A word on this clone: Its antigen is currently unknown.

Whole-study results and caveats: It was 80% to 95% of patients that developed vaccine-induced immune responses.

This chain joins TRBV7-9 and TRBJ2-3, with TRBD1 as a possible D gene (6 bases). This sequence originates from a man between 50 and 59 years old with glioma. The sequencing used PBMCs, collected from a glioma patient whose treatment included an IDH1 peptide vaccine. The CDR3 loop is CASTQMGQSSTDTQYF. The CDR3 bases are TGTGCCAGCACCCAAATGGGACAATCTAGCACAGATACGCAGTATTTT.